This TCR beta chain was retrieved from a study of control samples from healthy donors and cancer patients. This CDR3 spans 13 amino acids. Produced via immunoSEQ multiplex PCR; TCRdb's table is partial and in-frame only. The data contain roughly 170,000 clones, 88% of them singletons. The rearrangement uses TRBV21-1 and TRBJ1-4. TRBV21-1 constitutes a pseudogene. Sample: blood. This TCR was recovered from a woman aged 25 to 39 in good health. The CDR3 loop is CASSRGANEKLFF. In nucleotides, the CDR3 is TGTGCCAGCAGCCGTGGGGCTAATGAAAAACTGTTTTTT.